This T cell receptor (beta chain) was profiled in a study of control samples from healthy donors and cancer patients. With 4 bases removed from V and 6 bases from J, the gap between germline ends came to 13 bases. CDR3 size: 13 residues. TCRdb's table, derived via immunoSEQ multiplex PCR, lists solely in-frame clones and lacks some. The sample lists tens of thousands of clones; approximately 89% were seen once. This clone showed up just once. The TCR sequence derives from a man aged 55-75 years with colorectal cancer. Source material: PBMCs. The chain couples TRBV23-1 to TRBJ2-7; a possible D gene is TRBD1 (5 bases). TRBV23-1 is labeled an ORF, and its function is uncertain. CDR3 nucleotide sequence: TGCGCCAGCAGTCGTGAAGGGGAACTCGAGCAGTACTTC. This codes for CASSREGELEQYF.